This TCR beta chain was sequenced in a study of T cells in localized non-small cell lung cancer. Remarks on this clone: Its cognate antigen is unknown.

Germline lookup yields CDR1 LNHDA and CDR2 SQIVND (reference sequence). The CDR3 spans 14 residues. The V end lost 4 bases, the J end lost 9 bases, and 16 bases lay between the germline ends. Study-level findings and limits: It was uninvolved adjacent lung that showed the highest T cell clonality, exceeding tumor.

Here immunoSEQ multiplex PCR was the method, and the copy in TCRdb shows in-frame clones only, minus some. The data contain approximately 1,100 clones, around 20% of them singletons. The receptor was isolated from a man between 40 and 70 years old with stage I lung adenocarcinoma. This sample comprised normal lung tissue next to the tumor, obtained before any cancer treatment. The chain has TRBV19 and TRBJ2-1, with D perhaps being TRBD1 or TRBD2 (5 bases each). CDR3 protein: CASSTLGGTGEQFF. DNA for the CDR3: TGTGCCAGTAGTACCCTAGGTGGGACGGGTGAGCAGTTCTTC.